The next 13 T cell receptor beta chains were all read from a single sample in a study of blood T cell repertoires in COVID-19. Produced via immunoSEQ multiplex PCR; TCRdb's table is partial and in-frame only. The data show 95,000 to 100,000 clones, 75% to 85% seen once. The sequenced material came from peripheral blood. The receptors were sampled from a woman aged 80 or over with active or convalescent COVID-19.

The chain links TRBV10-3 to TRBJ2-3, with D unclear. The CDR3 covers 12 residues. The ends were cut back, 5 bases at V and 0 bases at J, with 3 bases in the middle. Germline V gene lookup returns CDR1 ENHRY and CDR2 SYGVKD. The CDR3 loop reads CAISLSTDTQYF. CDR3 nucleotide sequence: TGTGCCATCAGTCTGAGCACAGATACGCAGTATTTT.

This chain joins TRBV27 and TRBJ2-3, with D unclear. The CDR3 is 13 amino acids. CDR1 MNHEY and CDR2 SMNVEV come from the germline V gene (reference sequence). Trimming took 7 bases from V and 3 from J, leaving 11 bases between them. This CDR3 is CASTSFGTDTQYF. The CDR3 bases are TGTGCCAGCACCTCATTCGGGACAGATACGCAGTATTTT.

V gene TRBV9 combines with J gene TRBJ2-2; 8 nucleotides match TRBD1. Looked up from germline, CDR1 is SGDLS and CDR2 is YYNGEE. This CDR3 has 14 amino acids. Trimming removed 7 bases from V and 5 bases from J; junction bases left unmatched: 7. The CDR3 bases are TGTGCCAGCCAGGGGGCGGTTCGGACCGGGGAGCTGTTTTTT. The encoded protein is CASQGAVRTGELFF.

The V gene is TRBV28, the J gene TRBJ2-1, with a possible D match to TRBD1 (5 bases). V lost 5 bases to trimming and J lost 10 bases, with 12 bases between them. The CDR3 contains 12 residues. Germline V gives CDR1 MDHEN, CDR2 SYDVKM. The CDR3 sequence is CASSLGAREQFF. Here the CDR3 DNA reads TGTGCCAGCAGTCTAGGGGCGCGAGAGCAGTTCTTC.

The gene calls are TRBV14 and TRBJ1-4; 7 bases match TRBD1. The V segment lost 4 bases and the J segment 6 bases; nucleotides outside the gene matches: 8. The CDR3 sequence is 15 residues long. Germline values: CDR1 SGHDN, CDR2 FVKESK. The CDR3 nucleotides read TGTGCCAGCAGCCGAAGCGACAGGGTTCATGAAAAACTGTTTTTT. This translates into CASSRSDRVHEKLFF.

The chain links TRBV5-1 to TRBJ2-5; the match to TRBD2 covers 8 bases. V shed 4 bases and J 5 bases; nucleotides not matched to a gene: 13. From germline, CDR1 is SGHRS and CDR2 YFSETQ. The CDR3 contains 16 residues. The CDR3 nucleotides are TGCGCCAGCAGCCAACTTGGGCGGACGGGGGGGGAGACCCAGTACTTC. Protein product: CASSQLGRTGGETQYF.

This clone occurred a few times. The CDR3 bases are TGTGCCAGCAGTCGAGGACTAGCGGGTTACGAGCAGTACTTC. This sequence encodes CASSRGLAGYEQYF. This chain links TRBV6-5 with TRBJ2-7; 11 bases line up with TRBD2. The CDR3 is made up of 14 amino acids. CDR1 is MNHEY, CDR2 SVGAGI, per germline. J gave up 4 bases and V 5 bases, and 4 bases lay outside the gene matches.

DNA of the CDR3: TGTGCCAGCAGCACGGCGGGGGGCAGAGGACTTTATGGCTACACCTTC. Encoded protein: CASSTAGGRGLYGYTF. V and J are TRBV5-4 and TRBJ1-2; D possibly corresponds to TRBD1 (6 bases). This CDR3 spans 16 amino acids. V shed 4 bases and J shed 5 bases, with 21 bases lying between them. Germline CDR1 SGHNT, CDR2 YYREEE (reference sequence).

This clone was picked up one time. CDR3 residues: CASSWGWLEGSKEKLFF. For the CDR3, the DNA is TGTGCCAGCAGCTGGGGCTGGCTGGAGGGCAGTAAGGAAAAACTGTTTTTT. This chain uses TRBV5-8 with TRBJ1-4; possible D gene TRBD1, 5 bases. Trimming left V 3 bases short and J 8 bases short, with 23 bases between. Per germline, CDR1 SGHTS and CDR2 YDEGEE. The CDR3 is 17 amino acids.

The chain links TRBV5-4 to TRBJ2-6; a possible D gene is TRBD1 (5 bases). The CDR3 runs 16 residues. V lost 0 bases and J 0 bases, leaving 7 bases between the germline ends. Germline CDR1 is SGHNT and CDR2 is YYREEE (reference sequence). CDR3 region: CASSLDDSSGANVLTF. CDR3 coding DNA: TGTGCCAGCAGCTTGGACGACAGCTCTGGGGCCAACGTCCTGACTTTC.

This sequence joins TRBV11-3 and TRBJ2-3, with 8 bases lining up with TRBD2. The CDR3 contains 13 residues. Germline V gives CDR1 SGHNT, CDR2 YENEEA. J was trimmed by 4 bases and V by 5 bases; bases with no gene match: 2. This CDR3 is CASSPGGADTQYF. In DNA form, the CDR3 reads TGTGCCAGCAGCCCCGGGGGGGCAGATACGCAGTATTTT.

The V gene is TRBV20-1, the J gene TRBJ1-5, with D perhaps matching TRBD1 (5 bases). V shed 3 bases and J shed 1 base, with 13 bases lying between them. The CDR3 spans 15 residues. Germline V gene sequence: CDR1 DFQATT, CDR2 SNEGSKA (reference sequence). This chain's CDR3 is CSASHPHRSNQPQHF. Written as DNA, the CDR3 is TGCAGTGCTAGTCACCCCCACAGGAGCAATCAGCCCCAGCATTTT.

The chain joins TRBV5-5 to TRBJ2-3; 12 positions agree with TRBD2. The CDR3 length is 16 residues. J lost 5 bases, V lost 4 bases, and 8 bases had no gene match. Germline CDR1 reads SGHKS; CDR2 reads YYEKEE (reference sequence). DNA for the CDR3: TGTGCCAGCAGCGGTCCTAGCGGGAGGGCCTTAGATACGCAGTATTTT. It is translated as CASSGPSGRALDTQYF.